The 26 T cell receptor beta chains below come from one sample, sequenced in a study of blood T cells in healthy people across ages. Primed by a sample-barcoded 5' primer and a J-beta primer mix, a second PCR proceeded for about 6 to 12 cycles. Each CDR3 protein is one row after TCRdb ran MiXCR on the 5' RACE reads. The data hold 1.2 million to 1.5 million distinct CDR3 sequences, with 55% to 75% observed a single time. Sequenced input: blood. The receptors were gathered from a man aged 18 to 29 in good health.

The J gene is TRBJ1-2, the V gene TRBV4-3; weak D call: TRBD1 (6 bases). V dropped 4 bases and J dropped 4 bases, with 13 bases sitting between them. This CDR3 region has 14 residues. Per the germline V gene, CDR1 is LGHNA and CDR2 is YSLEER. CDR3 in amino acids: CASSRDITLYGYTF. Here the CDR3 DNA reads TGCGCCAGCAGCCGGGACATTACCCTCTATGGCTACACCTTC.

This clonotype appeared a few times. This sequence joins TRBV6-1 and TRBJ2-7; no reliable D call. Germline loops: CDR1 MNHNS, CDR2 SASEGT. The CDR3 is made up of 13 amino acids. The germline V and J ends were trimmed by 8 bases and 2 bases, with 13 bases remaining between them. In nucleotides, the CDR3 is TGTGCCAGCTCAGAAGCGTTCCCCTACGAGCAGTACTTC. This encodes CASSEAFPYEQYF.

The rearrangement uses TRBV7-9 and TRBJ1-2; TRBD1 agrees at 10 bases. The CDR3 length is 12 residues. The V segment lost 9 bases and the J segment 10 bases; nucleotides outside the gene matches: 8. Germline CDR1 reads SEHNR; CDR2 reads FQNEAQ (reference sequence). The CDR3 DNA follows: TGTGCCAGTGAGGGACAGGGGTCTGACTACACCTTC. Translating gives CASEGQGSDYTF. Full variable domain (outside the CDR3, taken from reference TRBV7-9 and TRBJ1-2): DTGVSQNPRHKITKRGQNVTFRCDPISEHNRLYWYRQTLGQGPEFLTYFQNEAQLEKSRLLSDRFSAERPKGSFSTLEIQRTEQGDSAMYLCASEGQGSDYTFGSGTRLTVV.

V usage is TRBV29-1 and J usage is TRBJ2-7; perhaps TRBD1 as D (5 bases). The germline V and J ends were trimmed by 4 bases and 0 bases, with 10 bases remaining between them. This CDR3 is built from 13 residues. Germline assignment: CDR1 SQVTM and CDR2 ANQGSEA. CDR3: CSVVATVSYEQYF. The CDR3 region has the DNA TGCAGCGTTGTCGCGACAGTCTCCTACGAGCAGTACTTC.

This sequence joins TRBV20-1 and TRBJ1-6; 8 bases map to TRBD1. The V segment lost 7 bases and the J segment 10 bases; nucleotides outside the gene matches: 12. This CDR3 region has 14 residues. Per germline, CDR1 DFQATT and CDR2 SNEGSKA (reference sequence). DNA of the CDR3: TGCAGTGGGAGGACAGGGCAGTCTTACTCACCCCTCCACTTT. This encodes CSGRTGQSYSPLHF.

V and J are TRBV6-1 and TRBJ2-3; D is ambiguous. This CDR3 is 12 amino acids long. In germline, CDR1 is MNHNS, CDR2 SASEGT. Trimming removed 5 bases from V and 7 bases from J, with 10 bases in between. In DNA, the CDR3 is TGTGCCAGCAGTAGGTCTGGAAATACGCAGTATTTT. This translates into CASSRSGNTQYF.

A few counts support this clonotype. This chain uses TRBV7-2 with TRBJ2-1; 9 positions match TRBD2. CDR3 size: 15 residues. Germline values: CDR1 SGHTA, CDR2 FQGNSA. The V gene end was trimmed by 1 base and the J gene end by 10 bases; junction bases not matched to a gene: 8. The CDR3 reads CASSLEAGGQNEQFF. The CDR3 DNA reads TGTGCCAGCAGCTTAGAAGCGGGAGGCCAAAACGAGCAGTTCTTC.

This clonotype was recorded a few times. This chain joins TRBV20-1 and TRBJ2-1, with no clear D. Germline values: CDR1 DFQATT, CDR2 SNEGSKA (reference sequence). V was cut by 0 bases and J by 0 bases, with 12 bases left in between. The CDR3 spans 16 residues. Here the CDR3 DNA reads TGCAGTGCTAGAGATCAGGCCCTCAGCTCCTACAATGAGCAGTTCTTC. Encoded protein: CSARDQALSSYNEQFF.

CDR3 in amino acids: CSAAIGTSGYEQYF. The CDR3 nucleotides are TGCAGTGCTGCCATAGGGACTAGCGGATACGAGCAGTACTTC. This chain links TRBV20-1 with TRBJ2-5; 11 bases match TRBD2. The better agreement between TRBJ2-7 and the DNA end casts doubt on the J call. CDR3 length equals 14 residues. Germline V gives CDR1 DFQATT, CDR2 SNEGSKA (reference sequence).

This chain links TRBV4-1 with TRBJ2-2; D ambiguous. The CDR3 consists of 13 residues. V lost 8 bases and J 5 bases, leaving 12 bases between the germline ends. Germline V gives CDR1 MGHRA, CDR2 YSYEKL. This CDR3 reads CASVNWGTGELFF. In DNA, the CDR3 is TGCGCCAGCGTCAACTGGGGTACCGGGGAGCTGTTTTTT.

There are a few counts of this clonotype. The chain couples TRBV7-9 to TRBJ1-6; unclear D gene. CDR1 is SEHNR and CDR2 is FQNEAQ in the germline V gene (reference sequence). V lost 10 bases, J lost 8 bases, and 12 bases lay in between. CDR3 size: 12 residues. CDR3 bases: TGTGCCACCTCTGTATCAGATTCACCCCTCCACTTT. Encoded protein: CATSVSDSPLHF.

This clonotype was counted once. The chain has TRBV6-2 or TRBV6-3 and TRBJ1-2, with D perhaps matching TRBD1 (6 bases). CDR3 length: 13 residues. The V end lost 6 bases, the J end lost 12 bases, and 20 bases lay between the germline ends. Germline V lookup: CDR1 MNHEY, CDR2 SVGEGT. This CDR3 reads CASRNSPTGRNTF. CDR3 in DNA: TGTGCCAGCAGAAATTCTCCGACAGGCCGGAACACCTTC.

The genes are TRBV7-2 and TRBJ2-1, with 9 nucleotides matching TRBD1. CDR1 is SGHTA, CDR2 FQGNSA, per germline. The CDR3 is 14 amino acids. V was pared by 7 bases and J by 9 bases, with 10 bases of the junction left unmatched. The chain's CDR3 is CASIVDRGGSEQFF. The CDR3 DNA follows: TGTGCCAGCATCGTCGACAGGGGGGGTAGTGAGCAGTTCTTC.

J is TRBJ2-7 and V is TRBV6-5, with D uncertain. V lost 6 bases, J lost 6 bases, and 9 bases lay in between. The CDR3 spans 11 residues. The germline V gene encodes CDR1 MNHEY and CDR2 SVGAGI. The CDR3 coding sequence is TGTGCCAGCAGGATATTGGGCGAGCAGTACTTC. It is translated as CASRILGEQYF.

The J gene is TRBJ2-7, the V gene TRBV11-2, with D possibly TRBD1 on 6 matching bases. V lost 0 bases, J lost 6 bases, and 12 bases lay in between. Germline values: CDR1 SGHAT, CDR2 FQNNGV. The CDR3 is 14 residues long. The CDR3 DNA follows: TGTGCCAGCAGCTTAGAAAGGGTAGGGGGCGAGCAGTACTTC. It translates to CASSLERVGGEQYF. Filled out from reference TRBV11-2 and TRBJ2-7, the complete variable domain reads EAGVAQSPRYKIIEKRQSVAFWCNPISGHATLYWYQQILGQGPKLLIQFQNNGVVDDSQLPKDRFSAERLKGVDSTLKIQPAKLEDSAVYLCASSLERVGGEQYFGPGTRLTVT.

The chain recombines TRBV20-1 with TRBJ2-5, with 8 nucleotides matching TRBD2. CDR1 is DFQATT, CDR2 SNEGSKA, per germline (reference sequence). The CDR3 is 14 amino acids. V shed 5 bases, J shed 11 bases, and the junction held 16 bases outside the gene matches. Here the CDR3 DNA reads TGCAGTGCTCGGGGGGGGACTTCTAACAATGAGCAGTACTTC. Translating gives CSARGGTSNNEQYF.

This chain joins TRBV24-1 and TRBJ2-1, with D perhaps assigned TRBD1 or TRBD2 (5 bases each). Trimming took 3 bases from V and 6 from J, leaving 11 bases between them. Germline V lookup: CDR1 KGHDR, CDR2 SFDVKD. CDR3 length: 14 amino acids. This CDR3 reads CATSDGDGTNEQFF. The CDR3 DNA reads as TGTGCCACCAGTGATGGGGACGGGACCAATGAGCAGTTCTTC.

The chain combines TRBV4-3 with TRBJ2-5, with 9 bases aligning to TRBD2. The closer fit of TRBJ2-7 to the DNA end suggests the J call may be wrong. From germline, CDR1 is LGHNA and CDR2 YSLEER. The CDR3 length is 16 residues. The CDR3 loop is CASSQDSSGVRDEQYF. The CDR3 DNA is TGCGCCAGCAGCCAAGATTCTAGCGGGGTACGTGACGAGCAGTACTTC.

This clonotype was counted only a few times. The gene calls are TRBV12-3 or TRBV12-4 and TRBJ2-4; no reliable D call. The CDR3 length is 13 residues. V lost 6 bases and J 1 base, leaving 7 bases between the germline ends. The DNA for the CDR3 is TGTGCCAGCAGCTCTGCGGCCAAAAACATTCAGTACTTC. It codes for CASSSAAKNIQYF.

This chain links TRBV29-1 with TRBJ2-5, with TRBD1 identical over 8 bases. The V gene end was trimmed by 7 bases and the J gene end by 5 bases; junction bases not matched to a gene: 9. The CDR3 consists of 13 residues. From germline, CDR1 is SQVTM and CDR2 ANQGSEA. The CDR3 bases are TGCAGCGGTGGGACAGGCCAAGGCGAGACCCAGTACTTC. Amino acids: CSGGTGQGETQYF.

The gene calls are TRBV15 and TRBJ2-7; D gene unclear. The CDR3 consists of 17 residues. V was cut by 5 bases and J by 0 bases, with 20 bases left in between. Germline-derived CDR1 and CDR2 are LNHNV and YYDKDF (reference sequence). CDR3 nucleotides: TGTGCCACCAGCGGACGTCCGGGCGTTCCCTACTCCTACGAGCAGTACTTC. Translation: CATSGRPGVPYSYEQYF.

The chain has TRBV11-2 and TRBJ2-7, with D possibly called TRBD1 or TRBD2 (5 bases each). V shed 3 bases and J shed 3 bases, with 18 bases lying between them. Germline loops: CDR1 SGHAT, CDR2 FQNNGV. The CDR3 is made up of 16 amino acids. Written as DNA, the CDR3 is TGTGCCAGCAGCTTGACATACTCGCGTGGGGGCTACGAGCAGTACTTC. It codes for CASSLTYSRGGYEQYF.

The rearrangement uses TRBV20-1 and TRBJ2-3; possible D gene TRBD2, 7 bases. Germline loops: CDR1 DFQATT, CDR2 SNEGSKA (reference sequence). The V and J ends lost 7 bases and 0 bases respectively, with 17 bases between them. This CDR3 comprises 15 residues. The CDR3 spells CSGGGGALSTDTQYF. CDR3 DNA sequence: TGCAGTGGAGGTGGGGGGGCCCTTAGCACAGATACGCAGTATTTT.

V and J are TRBV20-1 and TRBJ2-4; TRBD2 matches at 8 bases. Losses at the gene ends were 3 bases for V and 13 bases for J; bases not matched to a gene: 11. Per the germline V gene, CDR1 is DFQATT and CDR2 is SNEGSKA (reference sequence). The CDR3 sequence is 13 residues long. DNA of the CDR3: TGCAGTGCTAGTATCGGGGGGGCAGAGGTGCAGTACTTC. Translation: CSASIGGAEVQYF.

The gene calls are TRBV2 and TRBJ2-5; possible D gene TRBD2, 5 bases. The end of the DNA is better explained by TRBJ2-7, so the J call may be wrong. The CDR3 contains 13 residues. Germline V gives CDR1 SNHLY, CDR2 FYNNEI. This chain's CDR3 is CASIFQRTYEQYF. In nucleotides, the CDR3 is TGTGCCAGCATATTTCAGCGGACCTACGAGCAGTACTTC.

The chain links TRBV20-1 to TRBJ2-5; TRBD2 aligns across 7 bases. The J call may not be correct, given that the DNA end is closer to TRBJ2-7. This CDR3 is built from 14 residues. Germline V CDR1 and CDR2: DFQATT, SNEGSKA (reference sequence). The CDR3 is CSARDPGGTYEQYF. DNA of the CDR3: TGCAGTGCTAGAGATCCGGGGGGTACCTACGAGCAGTACTTC.